The T cell receptor beta chain under discussion was sequenced for a study of T-cell reconstitution after alpha-beta-depleted transplantation in children. Study-wide results and caveats: Reportedly, alpha-beta T cells present about two months post-transplant originated from several hundred expanded clones of graft origin. TCRbeta diversity was high at day 60 in some patients (a result of surviving recipient T cells and thymic progenitors).

V was pared by 0 bases and J by 2 bases, with 5 bases of the junction left unmatched. In germline, CDR1 is SGDLS, CDR2 YYNGEE. CDR3 length: 15 residues. This clonotype came up a few times. The antigen remains undetermined. This sample's TCRbeta library carried unique molecular identifier barcodes. TCRdb passed the PCR reads through MiXCR, listing each CDR3 protein once. The data contain about 130,000 distinct CDR3 sequences, about a tenth of them singletons. The sequencing used PBMCs, mostly from graft donor cells, collected 180 days after TCRalphabeta/CD19-depleted stem cell transplant. The TCR sequence derives from a girl under two years old who had a stem cell transplant for combined immunodeficiency, so the T cells may come from the graft donor. This chain connects TRBV9 to TRBJ2-7, with 7 positions matching TRBD2. CDR3 sequence: CASSVEGLSTYEQYF. The CDR3, as DNA: TGTGCCAGCAGCGTAGAGGGACTATCCACCTACGAGCAGTACTTC.